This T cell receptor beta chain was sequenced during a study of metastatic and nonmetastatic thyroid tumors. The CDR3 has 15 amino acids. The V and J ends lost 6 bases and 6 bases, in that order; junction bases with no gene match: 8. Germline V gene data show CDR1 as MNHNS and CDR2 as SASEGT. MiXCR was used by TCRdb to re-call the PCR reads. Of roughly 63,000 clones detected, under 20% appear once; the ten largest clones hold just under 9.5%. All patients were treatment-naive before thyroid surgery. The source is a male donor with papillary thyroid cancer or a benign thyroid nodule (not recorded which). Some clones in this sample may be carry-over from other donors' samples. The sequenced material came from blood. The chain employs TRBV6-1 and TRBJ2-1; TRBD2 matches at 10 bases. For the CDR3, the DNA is TGTGCCAGCAGCGCAGCGGGAGGGCCGGTCAATGAGCAGTTCTTC. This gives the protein CASSAAGGPVNEQFF.